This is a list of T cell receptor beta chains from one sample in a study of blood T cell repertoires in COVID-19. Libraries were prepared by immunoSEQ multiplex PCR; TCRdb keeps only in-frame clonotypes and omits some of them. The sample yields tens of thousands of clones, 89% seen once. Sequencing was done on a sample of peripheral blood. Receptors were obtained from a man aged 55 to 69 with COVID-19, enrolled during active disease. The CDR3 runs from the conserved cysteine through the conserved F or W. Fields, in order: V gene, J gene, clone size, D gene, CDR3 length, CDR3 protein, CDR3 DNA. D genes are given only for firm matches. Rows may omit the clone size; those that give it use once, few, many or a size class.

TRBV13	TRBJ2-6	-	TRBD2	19	CASSLGLAGGPRGANVLTF	TGTGCCAGCAGCTTAGGACTAGCGGGAGGGCCGAGGGGGGCCAACGTCCTGACTTTC
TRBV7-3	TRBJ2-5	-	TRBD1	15	CASSGTGSGVETQYF	TGTGCCAGCAGCGGGACAGGGAGCGGGGTTGAGACCCAGTACTTC
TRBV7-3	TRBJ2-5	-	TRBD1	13	CASSRDSQETQYF	TGTGCCAGCAGCCGGGACAGCCAAGAGACCCAGTACTTC
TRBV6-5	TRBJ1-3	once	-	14	CASIGRDSGNTIYF	TGTGCCAGCATAGGACGGGACTCTGGAAACACCATATATTTT
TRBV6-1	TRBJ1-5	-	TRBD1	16	CASSALRDRGNQPQHF	TGTGCCAGCAGTGCCTTACGGGACAGGGGAAATCAGCCCCAGCATTTT
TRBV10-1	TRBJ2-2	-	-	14	CASTAETNTGELFF	TGCGCCAGCACGGCGGAGACGAACACCGGGGAGCTGTTTTTT
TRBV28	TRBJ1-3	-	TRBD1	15	CASSLLGTGENTIYF	TGTGCCAGCAGTTTGCTCGGGACAGGGGAAAACACCATATATTTT
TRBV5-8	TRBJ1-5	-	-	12	CASSLYNQPQHF	TGTGCCAGCAGTTTGTATAATCAGCCCCAGCATTTT
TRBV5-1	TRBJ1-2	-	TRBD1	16	CASSLWQGESNYGYTF	TGCGCCAGCAGCTTGTGGCAGGGGGAATCTAACTATGGCTACACCTTC
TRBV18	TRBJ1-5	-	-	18	CASSPPGALRGLNQPQHF	TGTGCCAGCTCACCACCAGGGGCCCTGCGGGGCCTCAATCAGCCCCAGCATTTT
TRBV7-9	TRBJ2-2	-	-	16	CASSPPGWSGSGELFF	TGTGCCAGCAGCCCCCCAGGCTGGAGCGGCAGCGGGGAGCTGTTTTTT
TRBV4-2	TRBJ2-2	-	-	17	CASSQDTHRRGNGELFF	TGTGCCAGCAGCCAGGATACACACAGGAGAGGAAACGGGGAGCTGTTTTTT
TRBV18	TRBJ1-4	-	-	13	CASSPVQDEKLFF	TGTGCCAGCTCACCGGTGCAGGATGAAAAACTGTTTTTT
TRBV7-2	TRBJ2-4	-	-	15	CASSLAAVAKNIQYF	TGTGCCAGCAGCTTAGCGGCCGTAGCCAAAAACATTCAGTACTTC
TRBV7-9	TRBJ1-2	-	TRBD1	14	CASSLVQGGGGYTF	TGTGCCAGCAGCTTAGTGCAGGGGGGAGGCGGCTACACCTTC
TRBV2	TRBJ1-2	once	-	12	CASSDGGGGYTF	TGTGCCAGCAGTGATGGCGGGGGAGGCTACACCTTC
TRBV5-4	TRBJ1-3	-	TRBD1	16	CASSDPRGRGGNTIYF	TGTGCCAGCAGCGACCCCAGGGGGCGAGGTGGAAACACCATATATTTT
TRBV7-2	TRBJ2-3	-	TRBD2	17	CASSPRTSGTWTDTQYF	TGTGCCAGCAGCCCCCGGACTAGCGGGACGTGGACAGATACGCAGTATTTT
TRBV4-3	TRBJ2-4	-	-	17	CASSQAGSSLAKNIQYF	TGCGCCAGCAGCCAAGCAGGTTCGTCTCTAGCCAAAAACATTCAGTACTTC
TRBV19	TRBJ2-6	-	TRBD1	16	CASTTGTGFGANVLTF	TGTGCCAGTACCACCGGGACAGGGTTCGGGGCCAACGTCCTGACTTTC